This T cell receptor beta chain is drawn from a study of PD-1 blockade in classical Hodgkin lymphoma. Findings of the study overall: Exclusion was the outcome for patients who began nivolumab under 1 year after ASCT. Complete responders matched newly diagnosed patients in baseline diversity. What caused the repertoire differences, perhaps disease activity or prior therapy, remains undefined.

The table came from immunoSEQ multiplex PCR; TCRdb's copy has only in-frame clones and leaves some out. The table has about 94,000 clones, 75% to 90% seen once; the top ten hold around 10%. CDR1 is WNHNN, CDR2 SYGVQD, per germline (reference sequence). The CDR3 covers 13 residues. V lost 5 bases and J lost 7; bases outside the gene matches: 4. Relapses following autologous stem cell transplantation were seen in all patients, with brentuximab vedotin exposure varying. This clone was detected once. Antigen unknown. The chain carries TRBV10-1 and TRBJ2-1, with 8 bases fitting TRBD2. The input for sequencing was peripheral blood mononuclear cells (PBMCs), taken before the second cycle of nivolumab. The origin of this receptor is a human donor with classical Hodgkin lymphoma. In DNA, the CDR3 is TGCGCCAGCAGTACTGCTAGCGGGAATGAGCAGTTCTTC. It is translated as CASSTASGNEQFF.